This TCR beta chain was obtained from a study of T-cell memory formation after mild COVID-19. Study-wide results and limits: Clones which contracted sat mainly in CM and EM if CD4+, and in EMRA if CD8+.

This CDR3 comprises 18 residues. From germline, CDR1 is PRHDT and CDR2 FYEKMQ (reference sequence). The ends lost 0 bases at V and 4 bases at J; junction bases unmatched: 11. This clonotype appeared a few times. Its specificity is unknown. Libraries for TCRalpha and TCRbeta carried sample barcodes and unique molecular identifiers via 5'RACE. Each CDR3 protein is one row after TCRdb ran MiXCR on the 5' RACE reads. Of 300,000 to 350,000 distinct CDR3 sequences in the sample, 14% were seen once. This clonotype was sampled from a man in his late teens or twenties who had mild COVID-19 (a few samples of this study predate the infection). Cell type and time point are not known. The specimen sequenced was PBMCs or a T cell subset sorted from them (not recorded which). The chain carries TRBV13 and TRBJ1-1; TRBD1 agrees at 10 bases. In DNA form, the CDR3 reads TGTGCCAGCAGCTTAGGGCCTCGGGACAGGGGCCGTGGCACTGAAGCTTTCTTT. Protein product: CASSLGPRDRGRGTEAFF.